The 6 T cell receptor beta chains reported below all come from one sample, sequenced in a study of blood T cells in healthy people across ages. A second 7 to 11 cycle PCR used barcoded and J-beta primers. TCRdb re-called the 5' RACE reads through MiXCR, storing one row per CDR3 protein. Altogether 450,000 to 650,000 distinct CDR3 sequences are present, 20% to 30% being singletons, with the ten largest covering approximately 10%. The same sample was also used in a study of T cells of mothers and their children.

Input material: blood. Receptors originate from a boy younger than 18 in good health.

The chain joins TRBV20-1 to TRBJ1-1, with D perhaps TRBD1 (5 bases). This CDR3 has 14 residues. CDR1 is DFQATT and CDR2 is SNEGSKA in the germline V gene (reference sequence). V was cut by 0 bases and J by 4 bases, with 12 bases left in between. CDR3 loop: CSARDPGTGTEAFF. CDR3 nucleotide sequence: TGCAGTGCTAGAGATCCGGGGACGGGCACTGAAGCTTTCTTT.

Here the CDR3 DNA reads TGTGCCAGCAGAAACAACCGGGGGGGTCCCTACGAGCAGTACTTC. This translates into CASRNNRGGPYEQYF. The chain couples TRBV7-2 to TRBJ2-7, with 8 bases fitting TRBD2. The germline gives CDR1 SGHTA, CDR2 FQGNSA. CDR3 length: 15 residues. V was pared by 6 bases and J by 2 bases, with 9 bases of the junction left unmatched.

This chain connects TRBV5-6 to TRBJ2-7, with 11 bases lining up with TRBD1. Unmatched junction bases numbered 6, after V lost 2 bases and J lost 2 bases. The length of the CDR3 is 16 residues. CDR1 and CDR2 (germline): SGHDT, YYEEEE. This CDR3 is CASSFRTGGLTYEQYF. The CDR3 region has the DNA TGTGCCAGCAGCTTCCGGACAGGGGGCCTCACCTACGAGCAGTACTTC.

This clonotype was detected only once. This rearrangement joins TRBV28 to TRBJ1-5, with TRBD1 identical over 9 bases. In germline, CDR1 is MDHEN, CDR2 SYDVKM. V gave up 6 bases and J gave up 4 bases; unmatched junction bases: 7. There are 15 residues in the CDR3. The CDR3 region has the DNA TGTGCCAGCAGCGGGACAGGGAGGGGGAATCAGCCCCAGCATTTT. This sequence encodes CASSGTGRGNQPQHF. The full variable domain, rest sourced from reference TRBV28 and TRBJ1-5, is DVKVTQSSRYLVKRTGEKVFLECVQDMDHENMFWYRQDPGLGLRLIYFSYDVKMKEKGDIPEGYSVSREKKERFSLILESASTNQTSMYLCASSGTGRGNQPQHFGDGTRLSIL.

This clonotype was seen ten or more times. CDR3 sequence (DNA): TGTGCCAGCAGCCAACAAGGAAACTATGGCTACACCTTC. Its protein is CASSQQGNYGYTF. This rearrangement joins TRBV5-5 to TRBJ1-2; D gene unclear. CDR1 SGHKS and CDR2 YYEKEE come from the germline V gene (reference sequence). CDR3 length equals 13 residues. Trimming took 4 bases from V and 2 from J, leaving 9 bases between them.

The chain couples TRBV30 to TRBJ1-6, with a possible D match to TRBD1 (6 bases). The CDR3 extends over 14 amino acids. Germline assignment: CDR1 GTSNPN and CDR2 SVGIG (reference sequence). V was cut by 3 bases and J by 8 bases, with 14 bases left in between. The CDR3 nucleotides are TGTGCCTGGAGCAGACCCAGGGGCGATTCACCCCTCCACTTT. It codes for CAWSRPRGDSPLHF.